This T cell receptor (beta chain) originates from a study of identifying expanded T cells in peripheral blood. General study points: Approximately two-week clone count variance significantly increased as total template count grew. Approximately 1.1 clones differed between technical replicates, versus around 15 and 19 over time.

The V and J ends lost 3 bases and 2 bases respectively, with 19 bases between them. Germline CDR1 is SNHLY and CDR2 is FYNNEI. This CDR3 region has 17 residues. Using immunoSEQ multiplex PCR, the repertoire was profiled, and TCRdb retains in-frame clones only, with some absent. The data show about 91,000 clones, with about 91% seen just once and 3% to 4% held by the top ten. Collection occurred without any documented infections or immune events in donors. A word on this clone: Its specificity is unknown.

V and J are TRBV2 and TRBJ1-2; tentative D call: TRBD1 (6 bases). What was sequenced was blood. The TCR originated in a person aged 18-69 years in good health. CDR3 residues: CASSDKGDKPVNYGYTF. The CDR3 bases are TGTGCCAGCAGTGACAAGGGGGACAAGCCGGTAAACTATGGCTACACCTTC. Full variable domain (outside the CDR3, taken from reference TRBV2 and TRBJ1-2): EPEVTQTPSHQVTQMGQEVILRCVPISNHLYFYWYRQILGQKVEFLVSFYNNEISEKSEIFDDQFSVERPDGSNFTLKIRSTKLEDSAMYFCASSDKGDKPVNYGYTFGSGTRLTVV.